Listed below are T cell receptor beta chains from one sample, sequenced in a study of cytomegalovirus exposure and HLA in healthy donors. Repertoires were generated with immunoSEQ multiplex PCR, while TCRdb's copy carries only in-frame clones and drops some. There are 120,000 or so clones in the sample; more than 75% occur only once, and more than 1.5% lies in the top ten. Sequenced input: PBMCs. These receptors all come from a man between 18 and 35 years old in good health and CMV-seronegative. Both conserved end residues are part of each CDR3. The D gene is left open where the match is weak. Only some rows state a clone size, as once, few, many or a class for expanded clones.

d_call: TRBD1
v_call: TRBV7-2
clone_size: .
j_call: TRBJ1-6
cdr3_aa: CASSLVGTESSYNSPLHF
cdr3_nt: TGTGCCAGCAGCTTAGTCGGGACAGAGAGCTCCTATAATTCACCCCTCCACTTT

d_call: .
v_call: TRBV9
clone_size: .
j_call: TRBJ2-7
cdr3_aa: CASSVFRVEAYEQYF
cdr3_nt: TGTGCCAGCAGCGTATTCCGGGTGGAGGCCTACGAGCAGTACTTC

d_call: .
v_call: TRBV6-5
clone_size: .
j_call: TRBJ1-1
cdr3_aa: CASSYIGGAPEAFF
cdr3_nt: TGTGCCAGCAGTTATATCGGGGGGGCCCCTGAAGCTTTCTTT

d_call: TRBD2
v_call: TRBV7-9
clone_size: few
j_call: TRBJ2-7
cdr3_aa: CASSLGGTSEQYF
cdr3_nt: TGTGCCAGCAGCTTGGGAGGGACTAGCGAGCAGTACTTC

d_call: .
v_call: TRBV29-1
clone_size: .
j_call: TRBJ1-1
cdr3_aa: CSVDSLDIDDRTNTEAFF
cdr3_nt: TGCAGCGTTGATAGTCTGGACATAGACGACAGGACCAACACTGAAGCTTTCTTT

d_call: .
v_call: TRBV10-3
clone_size: .
j_call: TRBJ1-5
cdr3_aa: CATRDSHNQPQHF
cdr3_nt: TGTGCCACCCGCGACAGTCACAATCAGCCCCAGCATTTT

d_call: TRBD1
v_call: TRBV7-9
clone_size: .
j_call: TRBJ1-5
cdr3_aa: CASSRAGGVNQPQHF
cdr3_nt: TGTGCCAGCAGCAGGGCAGGGGGCGTCAATCAGCCCCAGCATTTT

d_call: .
v_call: TRBV28
clone_size: .
j_call: TRBJ1-2
cdr3_aa: CASSSTGGYTF
cdr3_nt: TGTGCCAGCAGCTCCACCGGGGGCTACACCTTC

d_call: .
v_call: TRBV2
clone_size: .
j_call: TRBJ1-1
cdr3_aa: CASIPQGDTEAFF
cdr3_nt: TGTGCCAGCATTCCACAGGGCGACACTGAAGCTTTCTTT

d_call: .
v_call: TRBV19
clone_size: .
j_call: TRBJ1-4
cdr3_aa: CASRRGEKLFF
cdr3_nt: TGTGCCAGTCGCAGGGGTGAAAAACTGTTTTTT

d_call: TRBD1
v_call: TRBV6-5
clone_size: .
j_call: TRBJ1-6
cdr3_aa: CASKTGGFNSPLHF
cdr3_nt: TGTGCCAGCAAGACAGGGGGTTTTAATTCACCCCTCCACTTT

d_call: TRBD1
v_call: TRBV4-2
clone_size: once
j_call: TRBJ2-7
cdr3_aa: CASSATGAVDYEQYF
cdr3_nt: TGTGCCAGCAGCGCGACAGGGGCCGTAGACTACGAGCAGTACTTC

d_call: TRBD2
v_call: TRBV9
clone_size: .
j_call: TRBJ2-4
cdr3_aa: CASSVGGGNIQYF
cdr3_nt: TGTGCCAGCAGCGTCGGGGGGGGGAACATTCAGTACTTC

d_call: .
v_call: TRBV18
clone_size: .
j_call: TRBJ1-2
cdr3_aa: CASSQGAVGGYTF
cdr3_nt: TGTGCCAGCTCTCAAGGGGCCGTCGGGGGCTACACCTTC

d_call: TRBD1
v_call: TRBV10-2
clone_size: .
j_call: TRBJ1-6
cdr3_aa: CASREAGGISPLHF
cdr3_nt: TGCGCCAGCAGGGAGGCAGGGGGCATTTCACCCCTCCACTTT

d_call: TRBD1
v_call: TRBV6-5
clone_size: .
j_call: TRBJ2-7
cdr3_aa: CASSRTGTGKYEQYF
cdr3_nt: TGTGCCAGCAGTAGGACCGGGACAGGGAAGTACGAGCAGTACTTC

d_call: .
v_call: TRBV5-4
clone_size: .
j_call: TRBJ2-1
cdr3_aa: CASSFTDEQFF
cdr3_nt: TGTGCCAGCTCCTTTACGGATGAGCAGTTCTTC

d_call: TRBD2
v_call: TRBV9
clone_size: .
j_call: TRBJ2-1
cdr3_aa: CASSGSRGVNEQFF
cdr3_nt: TGTGCCAGCAGCGGATCGCGGGGGGTCAATGAGCAGTTCTTC

d_call: .
v_call: TRBV6-5
clone_size: medium-sized
j_call: TRBJ1-2
cdr3_aa: CASRSAGLGYGYTF
cdr3_nt: TGTGCCAGCAGGTCCGCAGGTCTGGGCTATGGCTACACCTTC

d_call: .
v_call: TRBV15
clone_size: .
j_call: TRBJ2-7
cdr3_aa: CATSRDTASYEQYF
cdr3_nt: TGTGCCACCAGCAGAGATACAGCCTCCTACGAGCAGTACTTC

d_call: .
v_call: TRBV4-1
clone_size: .
j_call: TRBJ2-7
cdr3_aa: CASSQVGTASQELYEQYF
cdr3_nt: TGCGCCAGCAGCCAAGTAGGTACAGCCTCCCAAGAACTCTACGAGCAGTACTTC

d_call: TRBD2
v_call: TRBV5-1
clone_size: .
j_call: TRBJ2-3
cdr3_aa: CASSLDPGGQLYTDTQYF
cdr3_nt: TGCGCCAGCAGCTTGGATCCGGGGGGGCAACTTTACACAGATACGCAGTATTTT

d_call: .
v_call: TRBV7-2
clone_size: .
j_call: TRBJ1-5
cdr3_aa: CASSKNTGFSQPQHF
cdr3_nt: TGTGCCAGCAGCAAAAATACAGGGTTTAGTCAGCCCCAGCATTTT

d_call: TRBD1
v_call: TRBV5-1
clone_size: .
j_call: TRBJ2-5
cdr3_aa: CASSLGGQAQETQYF
cdr3_nt: TGCGCCAGCAGCTTGGGGGGACAGGCACAAGAGACCCAGTACTTC

d_call: TRBD2
v_call: TRBV5-1
clone_size: few
j_call: TRBJ2-7
cdr3_aa: CASSGGTSGGVYEQYF
cdr3_nt: TGCGCCAGCAGCGGTGGGACTAGCGGGGGGGTCTACGAGCAGTACTTC

d_call: .
v_call: TRBV29-1
clone_size: .
j_call: TRBJ2-7
cdr3_aa: CSVEPQGLGEQYF
cdr3_nt: TGCAGCGTTGAGCCCCAGGGTCTCGGCGAGCAGTACTTC